The T cell receptor (beta chain) under discussion was sequenced for a study of cytomegalovirus exposure and HLA in healthy donors (dated by TCRdb to 2017 to 2019). General notes on the study: According to an earlier analysis of 587 of the donors, about 190 million T cells yielded 90 million to 140 million unique TCR beta sequences and about 300 Gb of sequence data. The number of typed donors differed by locus: roughly 629-640 for A, B, C, DRB1 and DQB1; approximately 530 for DQA1; 606 for DPA1; and roughly 470 for DPB1. The aim of the study was to test whether cataloging public T cell receptors could identify signatures of past pathogen exposure. All discovery cohort repertoires had been generated using a single sequencing platform. Along with the roughly 670-subject first cohort, a separate validation cohort of over a hundred different subjects was used. To predict cytomegalovirus infection status, the study combined high-throughput TCR immunosequencing, statistical association of individual TCRs with disease status, and machine learning. In an earlier analysis of 587 of the donors, high-throughput TCR beta sequencing was used to judge whether each TCR beta V gene segment behaved as functional or pseudogenic. To study patterns of TCR occurrence, a later analysis re-analyzed previously published TCR beta repertoires from around 700 donors and added high-resolution HLA genotyping. Alongside the repertoire data, information on donor age, sex, ethnicity and CMV serostatus was compiled. In the later analysis, no new phenotypic data were used to find candidate immune exposures; instead, reliance was placed on TCR beta sequences and their occurrence across donors. A later genetic analysis took genome-wide SNP genotypes for about three fifths of the 666 donors and used that subset as a discovery cohort. Among roughly 400 genotyped donors of the cohort, an average of approximately 250,000 unique TCR beta nucleotide sequences were sequenced per donor, around a sixth of them non-productive. An early release covering around 630 HLA-typed donors comprised about 300 gigabases of sequencing data and 85 million to 100 million unique TCR sequences. The genetic ancestry cluster associated with self-reported Caucasian donors included over 65% of the roughly 410 genotyped donors. Class I and class II HLA loci were covered by the typing at four-digit resolution. Roughly five DR-DQ haplotypes were handled as single units for association and clustering because linkage in the cohort was strong. Using immunosequencing, the study profiled T cell repertoires from roughly 650 subjects and related those repertoires to cytomegalovirus serostatus. Overall results and qualifications from the work: A further reported finding was that TCR beta sequences accurately predicted the HLA-A and HLA-B alleles for most subjects in the first cohort. In a later genetic analysis, a missense DCLRE1C variant was associated with V-gene and J-gene trimming of TCR beta chains, and the association was replicated in an independent cohort. Strong co-occurrence of HLA alleles, especially DR and DQ, made assigning TCR associations to individual alleles difficult. In a later analysis, HLA-associated TCR beta chains were found to be more clonally expanded and to have lower generation probabilities than equally common non-associated chains. At a false discovery rate of 0.05, a later analysis linked some 17,000 TCR beta sequences to specific HLA alleles. The study gave a list of 150 to 200 TCR beta chains associated with cytomegalovirus. In an earlier analysis of over 550 of the donors, most TCR beta V segments were observed in productive rearrangements about 87% or about 30% of the time, broadly matching IMGT annotations. Some IMGT-functional V segments, including TRBV6-2 and TRBV6-3, could not be distinguished by the 87-base-pair reads and were therefore excluded. For the cohort, immune exposure information was limited to CMV serostatus. The authors suggested that the approach could potentially be extended to other disease states and immunological phenotypes. HLA typing was unavailable for some donors at each locus, so association tests used only the typed subset. Most TCR sequences were observed very rarely across donors, whereas some public TCRs were present in many individuals. The classifier was reported to diagnose cytomegalovirus status with high specificity and sensitivity in both the original and validation cohorts. Linkage disequilibrium might explain the correlated functional status among segregating V segments, but an unknown experimental factor could not be excluded. Presence/absence analyses assumed roughly uniform sequencing depth across donors, an assumption that may not hold. A later analysis found that TCR association rates varied across HLA loci, with DRB1 alleles showing the most associated TCRs and HLA-C alleles the fewest. In a later genetic analysis, fewer N-insertions in productive TCRs were reported among donors in an Asian-associated ancestry cluster than the roughly 640-donor mean. According to a later analysis, parvovirus B19, influenza, CMV and Epstein-Barr virus appeared linked to several top co-occurrence clusters. In vitro tests confirmed that a few of the cytomegalovirus-associated TCR beta chains recognize cytomegalovirus antigens. The sequencing pipeline was judged likely to have produced a cluster of highly shared sequence variants as a technical artifact. This cohort had only TCR beta chains sequenced, and the lack of alpha or paired-chain data limited which features could be detected. Most CMV-associated TCR beta chains appeared to be HLA-restricted in a later analysis, and the HLA associations seemed to be driven largely by CMV exposure. Because counts were too low, seventeen rarely observed V segments, including chromosome 9 orphons, were left out of the earlier analysis of a few hundred of the donors.

As for this clone: The target of this receptor is not known. No base quality values were provided; no much bigger clone lies one nucleotide off.

To prepare the library, the immunoSEQ multiplex PCR assay was applied. A mixture of 60 forward primers for TCR Vbeta segments and 13 reverse primers for TCR Jbeta segments was used in the multiplex PCR. The CDR3 region of rearranged TCR beta genes was amplified from genomic DNA with a multiplex PCR assay. The Illumina HiSeq System was used to sequence the amplified TCR beta libraries as 87-base-pair reads. The study's processing was this. In a later analysis, tens of millions of unique TCR beta chains were counted across the roughly 700 repertoires, and approximately 11 million of these chains were shared by at least two donors. To remove PCR and sequencing errors, raw reads were error-corrected and collapsed into unique sequences using a nearest-neighbor algorithm that merged closely related sequences. CDR3 sequences were aligned to IMGT reference sequences to assign V, D and J gene segments. For a sequence to be retained, a match of at least six nucleotides was required to both a V gene segment and a J gene segment. A rearrangement counted as productive if the CDR3 had no stop codons and remained in frame with V and J, and every other rearrangement counted as non-productive. CDR3 was defined by IMGT convention, running from the second conserved V-encoded cysteine to the conserved J-encoded phenylalanine. The earlier analysis of some 550 of the donors excluded any sequence lacking an unambiguous match to a single V gene segment. An earlier analysis of about 600 of the donors called V segments functional above 56.7% productive rearrangements and segregating when the between-donor standard deviation exceeded 5%. A statistical classification framework was built to diagnose cytomegalovirus status from the catalog of TCR beta chain sequences. In a later analysis, V and J genes were assigned by comparing TCR nucleotide sequences against IMGT/GENE-DB human TR gene sequences. The TCRdist pipeline was used in a later analysis to assign CDR3 sequences and most-parsimonious VDJ recombination scenarios. In a later analysis, every TCR beta chain was defined by the combination of its CDR3 amino acid sequence and its V-gene family, and reads without a unique V-gene family were dropped. To address suspected cross-contamination and a sequencing artifact, a later analysis removed roughly 640 highly shared, low-generation-probability nucleotide sequences. In a later analysis, a clonal expansion index was calculated for each public chain from normalized within-repertoire ranks of inferred template counts. A later analysis computed generation probabilities with a VDJ recombination model fitted to out-of-frame rearrangements, and checked the results against IGoR. In a later analysis, TCR-TCR, TCR-HLA and TCR-CMV co-occurrence was scored with hypergeometric tests, and a repertoire-size bias correction was applied to TCR pairs. A later analysis estimated false discovery rates by permuting HLA or CMV assignments 20 times. In a later analysis, co-occurring TCRs were grouped using DBSCAN, with TCRdist sequence similarity added in when clustering inside HLA-allele-positive subsets. Repertoires with fewer than 30,000 or more than 120,000 public chains were left out of co-occurrence clustering, as were a few repertoires with anomalous nucleotide sharing. TCRdb took over this immuneACCESS table, retaining in-frame rearrangements with V and J assigned. Such tables are incomplete; in checked studies, under half of the missing clones stem from an unresolved V gene, and the remainder is unexplained. From that table come the V and J calls and clone size; the DNA was used to work out D and trimming. The sample has 95,000 to 150,000 clones on record, about 80% of them singletons. More than 8% of the sample is taken by the ten largest.

The cohort was made up of approximately 700 healthy bone marrow donors. All cohort members were sampled while nominally healthy, although unrecorded immune exposures were likely present. The donor tested CMV seropositive and was one of the 289 seropositive cohort members. A peripheral blood sample was provided by each donor, and peripheral blood mononuclear cells were used for TCR beta sequencing. The Qiagen DNeasy Blood Extraction Kit was used to extract genomic DNA from the blood cell samples. The CDR3 starts with the cysteine, ends with the phenylalanine, and has 11 residues. This entry keeps only the CDR3 DNA: 33 bases, framed from base 1. A distance of 11 bases separates the germline ends of V and J, which lose 5 bases and 9 bases respectively. Via the germline V gene (reference sequence), CDR1 is DFQATT and CDR2 SNEGSKA.

The clonotype originates from a man aged 25-40 years in good health and CMV-seropositive. The sequenced sample was PBMCs. The receptor chain draws on TRBV20-1 and TRBJ2-1, with a weak D call of TRBD2 (6 bases match). The CDR3 in this case is CSAGLGGEQFF. The nucleotide sequence is given as TGCAGTGCTGGGCTCGGGGGTGAGCAGTTCTTC.